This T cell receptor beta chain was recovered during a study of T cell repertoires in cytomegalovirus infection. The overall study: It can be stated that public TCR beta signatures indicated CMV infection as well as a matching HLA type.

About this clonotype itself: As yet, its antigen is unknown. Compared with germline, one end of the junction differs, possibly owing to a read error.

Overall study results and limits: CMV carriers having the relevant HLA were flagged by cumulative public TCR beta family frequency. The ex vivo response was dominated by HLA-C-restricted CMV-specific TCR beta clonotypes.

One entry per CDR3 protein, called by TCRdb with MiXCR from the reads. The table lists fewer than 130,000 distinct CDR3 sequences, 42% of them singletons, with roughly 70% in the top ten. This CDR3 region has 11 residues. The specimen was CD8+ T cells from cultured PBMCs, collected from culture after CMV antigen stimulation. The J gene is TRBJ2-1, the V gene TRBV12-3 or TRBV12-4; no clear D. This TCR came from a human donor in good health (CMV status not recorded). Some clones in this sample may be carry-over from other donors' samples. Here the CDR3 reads CASSFMAMKLF. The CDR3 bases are TGTGCCAGCAGTTTCATGGCTATGAAACTCTTC.